This TCR beta chain was obtained from a study of shared clonotypes between healthy human individuals. Study overall: The cohort had two women and three men, ages 18 to 49.

CDR1 and CDR2 from the germline V gene are SNHLY and FYNNEI. V was pared by 3 bases and J by 7 bases, with 10 bases of the junction left unmatched. The CDR3 is 15 amino acids. Remarks on this clone: Its specificity is not known.

Donors, healthy HIV-negative adults, lacked recent acute infections or vaccinations. Profiled with immunoSEQ multiplex PCR; TCRdb holds only in-frame clones, not every one. This table has some 500,000 clones, roughly 95% appearing once. The study, taken as a whole, reports: Shared across a handful of donors were around 4.7% of the naive CD4 clonotypes.

This clonotype was sampled from a woman aged 25 to 39 in good health. The chain recombines TRBV2 with TRBJ2-7; 9 bases are a match to TRBD1. Sample: naive CD4+ T cells sorted from blood. The subset denotes: CD45RA+ positively selected. CDR3 residues: CASSDGGQGTWEQYF. The CDR3 coding sequence is TGTGCCAGCAGTGATGGGGGACAGGGTACGTGGGAGCAGTACTTC.